Each of the 27 T cell receptor beta chains below was sequenced from the same sample in a study of PD-1 blockade in classical Hodgkin lymphoma. Assay used: immunoSEQ multiplex PCR; TCRdb lists only in-frame clones, some missing. The sample contains about 7,800 clones, around 79% of which appear only once. Indicated time point: cycle 4 day 1 (C4D1), after more than five weeks of nivolumab. No patient escaped relapse after autologous stem cell transplantation, and brentuximab vedotin exposure varied. Isolated CD8+ T cells were derived from thawed PBMCs through magnetic negative selection. This material consisted of CD8+ T cells from blood, taken before the fourth cycle of nivolumab. The source of these receptors is a human donor with classical Hodgkin lymphoma.

This chain uses TRBV4-1 with TRBJ1-5; D not certain. CDR1 and CDR2 (germline): MGHRA, YSYEKL. V lost 0 bases and J lost 7, with 19 bases in between. The CDR3 covers 17 residues. The CDR3 sequence: CASSQDPPGHRGQPQHF. The CDR3 coding sequence is TGCGCCAGCAGCCAAGATCCCCCGGGTCATCGGGGACAGCCCCAGCATTTT.

This clone was seen once. The chain carries TRBV4-3 and TRBJ2-1; maybe TRBD2 (6 bases). This CDR3 has 15 residues. Trimming removed 3 bases from V and 3 bases from J, with 12 bases in between. Germline assignment: CDR1 LGHNA and CDR2 YSLEER. The CDR3 spells CASSHGTGVYNEQFF. CDR3 coding DNA: TGCGCCAGCAGCCACGGGACGGGAGTCTACAATGAGCAGTTCTTC.

In its sample, this clone is medium-sized. This rearrangement joins TRBV29-1 to TRBJ2-1, with 9 nucleotides matching TRBD2. The CDR3 sequence is 14 residues long. Losses at the gene ends were 5 bases for V and 2 bases for J; bases not matched to a gene: 4. CDR1 is SQVTM, CDR2 ANQGSEA, per germline. The CDR3 nucleotides read TGCAGCGTTTCCGGGACTAGCACCTACAATGAGCAGTTCTTC. It codes for CSVSGTSTYNEQFF.

CDR3 coding DNA: TGTGCCAGCAGTGAGAGTAGCTCTGAGACCCAGTACTTC. Residues: CASSESSSETQYF. The V and J genes are TRBV6-1 and TRBJ2-5; no clear D. The CDR3 totals 13 residues. V lost 3 bases, J lost 5 bases, and 10 bases lay in between. The germline CDR1 and CDR2 sequences are MNHNS and SASEGT.

V is TRBV5-1 and J is TRBJ2-1; D call uncertain. The germline V gene encodes CDR1 SGHRS and CDR2 YFSETQ. CDR3 length: 14 residues. V gave up 1 base and J gave up 2 bases, with 7 bases separating them. The CDR3 bases are TGCGCCAGCAGCTTGCCTCTAACCTACAATGAGCAGTTCTTC. Amino acids: CASSLPLTYNEQFF. The full variable domain, completed using reference TRBV5-1 and TRBJ2-1, is KAGVTQTPRYLIKTRGQQVTLSCSPISGHRSVSWYQQTPGQGLQFLFEYFSETQRNKGNFPGRFSGRQFSNSRSEMNVSTLELGDSALYLCASSLPLTYNEQFFGPGTRLTVL.

The gene calls are TRBV15 and TRBJ1-2; unclear D gene. This CDR3 has 13 amino acids. Trimming shortened V by 8 bases and J by 3 bases, and 13 bases separated the two germline ends. CDR1 is LNHNV and CDR2 is YYDKDF in the germline V gene (reference sequence). The CDR3: CATSSMVDYGYTF. CDR3 in DNA: TGTGCCACCTCCTCTATGGTTGACTATGGCTACACCTTC.

The rearrangement uses TRBV7-9 and TRBJ2-7, with D perhaps TRBD1 or TRBD2 (6 bases each). V was trimmed by 0 bases and J by 3 bases, leaving 21 bases between them. The germline CDR1 and CDR2 sequences are SEHNR and FQNEAQ (reference sequence). The length of the CDR3 is 18 residues. CDR3 in DNA: TGTGCCAGCAGCTTAGCGGAGCGGTTGAGGAGGGGGGACTACGAGCAGTACTTC. It is translated as CASSLAERLRRGDYEQYF.

V usage is TRBV19 and J usage is TRBJ1-5, with TRBD1 matching 8 bases. Trimming removed 4 bases from V and 5 bases from J; junction bases left unmatched: 10. Germline loops: CDR1 LNHDA, CDR2 SQIVND (reference sequence). The CDR3 loop spans 16 amino acids. CDR3 sequence: CASSSSDRAVDQPQHF. As DNA, the CDR3 is TGTGCCAGTAGTAGTTCGGACAGGGCTGTGGATCAGCCCCAGCATTTT.

The chain employs TRBV2 and TRBJ2-6, with a possible D match to TRBD2 (6 bases). Germline loops: CDR1 SNHLY, CDR2 FYNNEI. The V end lost 2 bases, the J end lost 0 bases, and 11 bases lay between the germline ends. The CDR3 contains 17 residues. The CDR3: CASSETFGSSGANVLTF. CDR3 DNA sequence: TGTGCCAGCAGTGAAACGTTCGGGAGCTCTGGGGCCAACGTCCTGACTTTC.

This rearrangement joins TRBV18 to TRBJ2-7; no firm D call. CDR1 is KGHSH, CDR2 LQKENI, per germline. The CDR3 consists of 13 residues. Trimming removed 2 bases from V and 6 bases from J, with 11 bases in between. CDR3 bases: TGTGCCAGCTCACCAATCGCCCGGAGCGAGCAGTACTTC. This encodes CASSPIARSEQYF.

V and J are TRBV29-1 and TRBJ1-3; weak D call: TRBD1 (6 bases). CDR1 and CDR2 (germline): SQVTM, ANQGSEA. With 7 bases removed from V and 2 bases from J, the gap between germline ends came to 12 bases. CDR3 length: 13 residues. This chain's CDR3 is CSAEAGAGNTIYF. The CDR3 DNA reads TGCAGCGCAGAGGCAGGGGCTGGAAACACCATATATTTT.

The chain links TRBV23-1 to TRBJ1-4; maybe TRBD1 (6 bases). TRBV23-1 is noted as an ORF with a role that remains uncertain. This CDR3 is 18 amino acids long. V was trimmed by 7 bases and J by 4 bases, leaving 25 bases between them. The CDR3 loop reads CASNDVSVDRRCNEKLFF. The CDR3 DNA follows: TGCGCCAGCAACGACGTCTCTGTGGACAGACGCTGTAATGAAAAACTGTTTTTT.

The chain couples TRBV7-9 to TRBJ1-1; D remains unclear. This CDR3 region has 14 residues. The germline V gene has CDR1 SEHNR and CDR2 FQNEAQ (reference sequence). Deletions cut 7 bases from V and 1 base from J, with 13 bases between. The CDR3 region has the DNA TGTGCCAGCACCCTACTAGAGGGGAACACTGAAGCTTTCTTT. Translated: CASTLLEGNTEAFF.

V and J are TRBV5-4 and TRBJ2-1, with D perhaps matching TRBD2 (6 bases). The CDR3 has 18 amino acids. Germline CDR1 is SGHNT and CDR2 is YYREEE (reference sequence). With 4 bases removed from V and 0 bases from J, the gap between germline ends came to 20 bases. This chain's CDR3 is CASSIWGAGLISYNEQFF. The CDR3, as DNA: TGTGCCAGCAGCATTTGGGGAGCGGGTCTGATCTCCTACAATGAGCAGTTCTTC.

The chain has TRBV2 and TRBJ2-2; tentatively, D is TRBD1 (5 bases). Germline CDR1 and CDR2: SNHLY and FYNNEI. V lost 9 bases to trimming and J lost 1 base, with 9 bases between them. This CDR3 has 13 amino acids. DNA of the CDR3: TGTGCCAGAACGACAGAGAACACCGGGGAGCTGTTTTTT. Its protein product is CARTTENTGELFF.

The chain is built from TRBV9 and TRBJ2-7; 10 nucleotides match TRBD2. Per germline, CDR1 SGDLS and CDR2 YYNGEE. This CDR3 has 15 residues. The ends lost 0 bases at V and 2 bases at J; junction bases unmatched: 2. This chain's CDR3 is CASSVAGTSAYEQYF. For the CDR3, the DNA is TGTGCCAGCAGCGTAGCTGGGACTAGCGCCTACGAGCAGTACTTC. The full variable domain, completed using reference TRBV9 and TRBJ2-7, is DSGVTQTPKHLITATGQRVTLRCSPRSGDLSVYWYQQSLDQGLQFLIQYYNGEERAKGNILERFSAQQFPDLHSELNLSSLELGDSALYFCASSVAGTSAYEQYFGPGTRLTVT.

The table lists this clone with a few counts. This sequence joins TRBV19 and TRBJ2-7; D might be TRBD2 (6 bases). The germline gives CDR1 LNHDA, CDR2 SQIVND (reference sequence). The CDR3 has 12 amino acids. Trimming shortened V by 2 bases and J by 8 bases, and 10 bases separated the two germline ends. Here the CDR3 DNA reads TGTGCCAGTAGTATACCGGGGGTCAAGCAGTACTTC. This encodes CASSIPGVKQYF.

V gene TRBV10-3 combines with J gene TRBJ2-2, with D tentatively TRBD1 or TRBD2 (5 bases each). This CDR3 has 17 residues. Germline V CDR1 and CDR2: ENHRY, SYGVKD. Trimming left V 9 bases short and J 1 base short, with 21 bases between. The CDR3 region has the DNA TGTGCCATTTCCCTCCTCGGGACGGCTCTGAACACCGGGGAGCTGTTTTTT. Protein: CAISLLGTALNTGELFF.

The chain carries TRBV27 and TRBJ1-1; tentatively, D is TRBD1 (5 bases). Germline CDR1 reads MNHEY; CDR2 reads SMNVEV (reference sequence). The CDR3 is made up of 11 amino acids. The ends were cut back, 3 bases at V and 7 bases at J, with 6 bases in the middle. In nucleotides, the CDR3 is TGTGCCAGCAGTTTGGGGGGTGAAGCTTTCTTT. Translated, it gives CASSLGGEAFF.

The chain employs TRBV30 and TRBJ2-5; D remains ambiguous. The CDR3 covers 13 residues. Germline CDR1 reads GTSNPN; CDR2 reads SVGIG (reference sequence). V was cut by 0 bases and J by 5 bases, with 10 bases left in between. The CDR3 DNA reads as TGTGCCTGGAGTGTAGATACCAGGGAGACCCAGTACTTC. Translating it yields CAWSVDTRETQYF.

Only a few counts were recorded for this clone. The chain combines TRBV19 with TRBJ2-2; D gene ambiguous. Trimming stripped 6 bases from V and 2 bases from J, with 4 bases between. CDR1 and CDR2 from the germline V gene are LNHDA and SQIVND (reference sequence). The CDR3 extends over 12 amino acids. In DNA, the CDR3 is TGTGCCAGTAGGCTCAACACCGGGGAGCTGTTTTTT. Translating it yields CASRLNTGELFF.

The rearrangement uses TRBV5-1 and TRBJ2-1, with 12 positions matching TRBD2. The CDR3 has 15 amino acids. The trim removed 4 bases at V and 5 bases at J, leaving 4 bases unmatched. CDR1 and CDR2 (germline): SGHRS, YFSETQ. The CDR3 bases are TGCGCCAGCAGCCTCTGGACTAGCGGGAACAATGAGCAGTTCTTC. It yields the protein CASSLWTSGNNEQFF.

This sequence joins TRBV7-2 and TRBJ2-7; TRBD1 agrees at 8 bases. CDR3 length: 16 residues. Germline V gene lookup returns CDR1 SGHTA and CDR2 FQGNSA. The trim removed 3 bases at V and 4 bases at J, leaving 11 bases unmatched. The CDR3 nucleotides are TGTGCCAGCAGCTTTGGACAGGGCAGGATCTGGTACGAGCAGTACTTC. Translating it yields CASSFGQGRIWYEQYF. Supplemented by reference TRBV7-2 and TRBJ2-7, the full variable domain reads GAGVSQSPSNKVTEKGKDVELRCDPISGHTALYWYRQSLGQGLEFLIYFQGNSAPDKSGLPSDRFSAERTGGSVSTLTIQRTQQEDSAVYLCASSFGQGRIWYEQYFGPGTRLTVT.

The CDR3 DNA reads TGTGCCAGCAGCTTGGTGGGAGCCACCTTCTATGGCTACACCTTC. It encodes CASSLVGATFYGYTF. V is TRBV5-4 and J is TRBJ1-2; D remains unclear. V lost 0 bases and J lost 4, with 13 bases in between. The length of the CDR3 is 15 residues. Germline V gene sequence: CDR1 SGHNT, CDR2 YYREEE (reference sequence).

The chain joins TRBV2 to TRBJ2-7; 9 nucleotides line up with TRBD2. The trim removed 2 bases at V and 3 bases at J, leaving 8 bases unmatched. The germline V gene encodes CDR1 SNHLY and CDR2 FYNNEI. The CDR3 is 16 amino acids. The CDR3 sequence: CASSESPGTSSYEQYF. In DNA, the CDR3 is TGTGCCAGCAGTGAAAGCCCCGGGACTAGCAGCTACGAGCAGTACTTC.

This clone turned up a few times. The chain has TRBV7-9 and TRBJ1-1; the D is unclear. The CDR3 runs to 13 residues. Trimming took off 5 bases at V and 1 base at J, with 8 bases between the two ends. Germline values: CDR1 SEHNR, CDR2 FQNEAQ (reference sequence). CDR3 nucleotide sequence: TGTGCCAGCAGCGCCGACACGAACACTGAAGCTTTCTTT. Translation gives CASSADTNTEAFF.

The chain is built from TRBV9 and TRBJ1-1; tentatively, D is TRBD1 (5 bases). Trimming removed 2 bases from V and 5 bases from J, with 13 bases in between. CDR3 size: 14 residues. Germline loops: CDR1 SGDLS, CDR2 YYNGEE. CDR3 nucleotide sequence: TGTGCCAGCAGCGTCGCAGGGAGCTGGACTGAAGCTTTCTTT. The encoded protein is CASSVAGSWTEAFF.